The 6 T cell receptor beta chains presented below share a single source sample, sequenced in a study of blood T cell repertoires in COVID-19. Only in-frame clones appear in the TCRdb table, and some are missing; sequencing was by immunoSEQ multiplex PCR. The sample includes about 150,000 clones, roughly 72% of them seen just once. The sequenced material came from peripheral blood. The receptors derive from a woman older than 75 with acute or convalescent COVID-19.

The chain links TRBV5-1 to TRBJ2-1; the match to TRBD2 covers 14 bases. Germline CDR1 is SGHRS and CDR2 is YFSETQ. The CDR3 is made up of 16 amino acids. Germline trimming cut 4 bases from V and 7 bases from J; bases unmatched to any gene: 7. This CDR3 is CASSVGTSGSENEQFF. The CDR3 DNA sequence: TGCGCCAGCAGCGTCGGGACTAGCGGGAGTGAAAATGAGCAGTTCTTC. The variable domain in full, completed from reference TRBV5-1 and TRBJ2-1, reads KAGVTQTPRYLIKTRGQQVTLSCSPISGHRSVSWYQQTPGQGLQFLFEYFSETQRNKGNFPGRFSGRQFSNSRSEMNVSTLELGDSALYLCASSVGTSGSENEQFFGPGTRLTVL.

The rearrangement links TRBV11-2 to TRBJ2-2; tentatively, D is TRBD2 (6 bases). V shed 5 bases and J shed 6 bases, with 13 bases lying between them. This CDR3 spans 14 amino acids. The germline CDR1 and CDR2 sequences are SGHAT and FQNNGV. The CDR3 coding sequence is TGTGCCAGCAGCCCTTATACGGGGGCCGGGGAGCTGTTTTTT. Translation gives CASSPYTGAGELFF.

CDR3 DNA: TGTGCCAGCAGCCAAGACTGGACTAGCACAGATACGCAGTATTTT. Its protein is CASSQDWTSTDTQYF. The chain couples TRBV3-1 (or the pseudogene TRBV3-2) to TRBJ2-3; TRBD2 is a possible D gene (5 bases). The germline V gene encodes CDR1 LGHDT and CDR2 YNNKEL (reference sequence). The V gene lost 0 bases and the J gene lost 0 bases, with 7 bases spanning the gap. The CDR3 extends over 15 amino acids.

The J gene is TRBJ2-1, the V gene TRBV7-2; 12 bases map to TRBD2. V was pared by 0 bases and J by 15 bases, with 12 bases of the junction left unmatched. The V gene's germline CDR1 is SGHTA and CDR2 FQGNSA. The CDR3 runs 16 residues. The CDR3 nucleotides are TGTGCCAGCAGCTTAGCATCTAGCGGGGGGGCAGTCTCCCGGTTCTTC. Its protein is CASSLASSGGAVSRFF.

This clone was seen only a few times. CDR3 region: CASSWGGDQGYTF. DNA of the CDR3: TGTGCCAGCAGTTGGGGCGGGGATCAAGGCTACACCTTC. The chain uses TRBV12-3 or TRBV12-4 and TRBJ1-2; D possibly corresponds to TRBD1 (5 bases). V dropped 4 bases and J dropped 8 bases, with 14 bases sitting between them. This CDR3 has 13 residues.

The V and J genes are TRBV3-1 (or the pseudogene TRBV3-2) and TRBJ1-4, with D possibly matching TRBD1 (5 bases). This CDR3 comprises 16 residues. Germline CDR1 is LGHDT and CDR2 is YNNKEL (reference sequence). V lost 1 base, J lost 8 bases, and 17 bases lay in between. The CDR3 is CASSQVRGRHREKLFF. The DNA for the CDR3 is TGTGCCAGCAGCCAAGTTAGGGGCCGACATAGGGAAAAACTGTTTTTT.